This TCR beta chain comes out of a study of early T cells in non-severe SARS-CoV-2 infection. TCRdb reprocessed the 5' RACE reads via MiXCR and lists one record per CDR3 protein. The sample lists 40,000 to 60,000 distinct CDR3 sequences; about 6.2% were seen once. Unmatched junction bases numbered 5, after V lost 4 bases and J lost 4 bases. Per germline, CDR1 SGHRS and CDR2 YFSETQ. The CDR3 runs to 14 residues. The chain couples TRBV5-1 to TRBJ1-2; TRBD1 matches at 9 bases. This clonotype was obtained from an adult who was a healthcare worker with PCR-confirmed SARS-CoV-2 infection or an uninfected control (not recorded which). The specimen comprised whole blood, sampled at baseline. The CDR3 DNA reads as TGCGCCAGCAGCGGACAGGGGTTTACCTATGGCTACACCTTC. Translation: CASSGQGFTYGYTF.